This is a list of T cell receptor beta chains from one sample in a study of human T cells and chemical hapten exposure. TCRdb re-derived calls from the RACE reads in MiXCR, one entry per CDR3 protein. This table holds some 180,000 distinct CDR3 sequences, 20% to 25% found once. The starting material was whole blood, obtained in connection with sensitization to the hapten diphenylcyclopropenone (DPC). These receptors originate from a woman aged 45-65 years with alopecia areata. Some clones in this sample may be carry-over from other donors' samples. Both conserved end residues are part of each CDR3. D genes are given only for firm matches. A clone size is listed for some rows: how often the clone was seen (once, few, many), or a class if it is expanded.

v_gene: TRBV5-1
abundance: .
j_gene: TRBJ2-2
d_gene: .
CDR3nt: TGCGCCAGCAGCTTGGATCCCGGGACGGTAGTCACCGGGGAGCTGTTTTTT
CDR3aa: CASSLDPGTVVTGELFF

v_gene: TRBV30
abundance: few
j_gene: TRBJ1-1
d_gene: TRBD1
CDR3nt: TGTGCCTGGACGACTCCGGGACAGCTGAACACTGAAGCTTTCTTT
CDR3aa: CAWTTPGQLNTEAFF

v_gene: TRBV3-1
abundance: few
j_gene: TRBJ2-2
d_gene: TRBD2
CDR3nt: TGTGCCAGCAGCAAAACTAGCGGGAGGACGACCGGGGAGCTGTTTTTT
CDR3aa: CASSKTSGRTTGELFF

v_gene: TRBV6-1
abundance: .
j_gene: TRBJ1-5
d_gene: TRBD1
CDR3nt: TGTGCCAGCTTTGCCCATGACAGGGGGAGCAATCAGCCCCAGCATTTT
CDR3aa: CASFAHDRGSNQPQHF

v_gene: TRBV7-6
abundance: .
j_gene: TRBJ2-7
d_gene: TRBD2
CDR3nt: TGTGCCAGCAGCCCCCGCCTAACTAGCGGGAGGGCCGGACCGGGCTACGAGCAGTACTTC
CDR3aa: CASSPRLTSGRAGPGYEQYF

v_gene: TRBV30
abundance: few
j_gene: TRBJ2-7
d_gene: .
CDR3nt: TGTGCCTGGAGTGTAAGGGTAAACGAGCAGTACTTC
CDR3aa: CAWSVRVNEQYF

v_gene: TRBV10-3
abundance: .
j_gene: TRBJ2-7
d_gene: .
CDR3nt: TGTGCCATCAGTGGGGAGGGGGGAGCCTACGAGCAGTACTTC
CDR3aa: CAISGEGGAYEQYF

v_gene: TRBV20-1
abundance: .
j_gene: TRBJ1-1
d_gene: TRBD1
CDR3nt: TGCAGTGCTTATGCCGGACAGGGAAGTGGGACTGAAGCTTTCTTT
CDR3aa: CSAYAGQGSGTEAFF

v_gene: TRBV7-9
abundance: few
j_gene: TRBJ1-1
d_gene: TRBD1
CDR3nt: TGTGCCAGCAGCACCCCTCCGGGACAGCTTAACACTGAAGCTTTCTTT
CDR3aa: CASSTPPGQLNTEAFF

v_gene: TRBV9
abundance: .
j_gene: TRBJ2-7
d_gene: .
CDR3nt: TGTGCCAGCAGCGGTAGCGCCTCCTACGAGCAGTACTTC
CDR3aa: CASSGSASYEQYF

v_gene: TRBV19
abundance: few
j_gene: TRBJ2-2
d_gene: TRBD2
CDR3nt: TGTGCCAGTAGTCCTCGCCATTCTCTAGCGGAGAACACCGGGGAGCTGTTTTTT
CDR3aa: CASSPRHSLAENTGELFF

v_gene: TRBV6-2/TRBV6-3
abundance: few
j_gene: TRBJ2-1
d_gene: TRBD2
CDR3nt: TGTGCCAGCAGGCACTTAGCGGGAGCCTCCTACAATGAGCAGTTCTTC
CDR3aa: CASRHLAGASYNEQFF

v_gene: TRBV25-1
abundance: few
j_gene: TRBJ2-2
d_gene: .
CDR3nt: TGTGCCAGCAGTGAATATATCGGGACCAACACCGGGGAGCTGTTTTTT
CDR3aa: CASSEYIGTNTGELFF

v_gene: TRBV15
abundance: .
j_gene: TRBJ2-5
d_gene: .
CDR3nt: TGTGCCACCAGCAGAGGGTATACGGAGACCCAGTACTTC
CDR3aa: CATSRGYTETQYF

v_gene: TRBV11-2
abundance: few
j_gene: TRBJ2-1
d_gene: .
CDR3nt: TGTGCCAGCAGCTCGGCCGGATATGAGCAGTTCTTC
CDR3aa: CASSSAGYEQFF

v_gene: TRBV10-3
abundance: .
j_gene: TRBJ2-2
d_gene: .
CDR3nt: TGTGCCATCAGTGCGGGATCCGTCATAAACACCGGGGAGCTGTTTTTT
CDR3aa: CAISAGSVINTGELFF

v_gene: TRBV6-5
abundance: .
j_gene: TRBJ2-2
d_gene: .
CDR3nt: TGTGCCAGCTGGGGGCATCTGGCCGGGGAGCTGTTTTTT
CDR3aa: CASWGHLAGELFF

v_gene: TRBV3-1
abundance: .
j_gene: TRBJ2-1
d_gene: TRBD2
CDR3nt: TGTGCCAGCAGCCAGGGGCTAGCGGGAGGGATTAGCTCCTACAATGAGCAGTTCTTC
CDR3aa: CASSQGLAGGISSYNEQFF

v_gene: TRBV3-1
abundance: many
j_gene: TRBJ2-2
d_gene: .
CDR3nt: TGTGCCAGCAGCCAATCTCGGGGCACCGGGGAGCTGTTTTTT
CDR3aa: CASSQSRGTGELFF

v_gene: TRBV29-1
abundance: few
j_gene: TRBJ1-5
d_gene: .
CDR3nt: TGCAGCGTTGGCTCTTTCAGCTATCAGCCCCAGCATTTT
CDR3aa: CSVGSFSYQPQHF

v_gene: TRBV7-6
abundance: .
j_gene: TRBJ1-1
d_gene: .
CDR3nt: TGTGCCAGCAGTTTTGTATCAGGGGCCTCGCTGGAAGCTTTCTTT
CDR3aa: CASSFVSGASLEAFF

v_gene: TRBV29-1
abundance: .
j_gene: TRBJ2-1
d_gene: TRBD1
CDR3nt: TGCAGCGGTGTACAGGGGGCAGGCTACAATGAGCAGTTCTTC
CDR3aa: CSGVQGAGYNEQFF

v_gene: TRBV10-3
abundance: .
j_gene: TRBJ2-2
d_gene: .
CDR3nt: TGTGCCACGGACCCGACTAACACCGGGGAGCTGTTTTTT
CDR3aa: CATDPTNTGELFF

v_gene: TRBV9
abundance: once
j_gene: TRBJ2-1
d_gene: TRBD2
CDR3nt: TGTGCCAGCAGCCCCCGTAGTGGAGTCGGGGGGACTTCTAATGAGCAGTTCTTC
CDR3aa: CASSPRSGVGGTSNEQFF

v_gene: TRBV19
abundance: few
j_gene: TRBJ2-3
d_gene: .
CDR3nt: TGTGCCAGTAGTATTTTAGGGGACACAGATACGCAGTATTTT
CDR3aa: CASSILGDTDTQYF

v_gene: TRBV12-3/TRBV12-4
abundance: few
j_gene: TRBJ2-1
d_gene: TRBD2
CDR3nt: TGTGCCAGCAGTTTCGCCGCCGGGAGGGCCTACAATGAGCAGTTCTTC
CDR3aa: CASSFAAGRAYNEQFF

v_gene: TRBV9
abundance: .
j_gene: TRBJ2-2
d_gene: TRBD2
CDR3nt: TGTGCCAGCAGCGTAGTTGGTAGCGGGATAACCGGGGAGCTGTTTTTT
CDR3aa: CASSVVGSGITGELFF

v_gene: TRBV10-1
abundance: .
j_gene: TRBJ1-1
d_gene: .
CDR3nt: TGCGCCAGCAGTGATCCGGGGCGGATGAACACTGAAGCTTTCTTT
CDR3aa: CASSDPGRMNTEAFF

v_gene: TRBV18
abundance: .
j_gene: TRBJ1-1
d_gene: .
CDR3nt: TGTGCCAGCTCCCATGGAGGGGCCTCTGAAGCTTTCTTT
CDR3aa: CASSHGGASEAFF

v_gene: TRBV27
abundance: .
j_gene: TRBJ1-4
d_gene: .
CDR3nt: TGTGTCAGCAGTTTAAGGGGAGTGGATGAAAAACTGTTTTTT
CDR3aa: CVSSLRGVDEKLFF

v_gene: TRBV29-1
abundance: many
j_gene: TRBJ2-3
d_gene: TRBD1
CDR3nt: TGCAGCGTTAATCCGGGACAGACCGATACGCAGTATTTT
CDR3aa: CSVNPGQTDTQYF

v_gene: TRBV20-1
abundance: .
j_gene: TRBJ1-2
d_gene: .
CDR3nt: TGCAGTGCCAATTGGGGGAAGGGCGGCTACACCTTC
CDR3aa: CSANWGKGGYTF

v_gene: TRBV5-1
abundance: few
j_gene: TRBJ1-1
d_gene: TRBD1
CDR3nt: TGCGCCAGCAGCTTTAGTGGCAGGGGGGTCACTGAAGCTTTCTTT
CDR3aa: CASSFSGRGVTEAFF

v_gene: TRBV5-1
abundance: .
j_gene: TRBJ1-2
d_gene: TRBD1
CDR3nt: TGCGCCAGCAGCGCCATACAGGGGAGCGGCTACACCTTC
CDR3aa: CASSAIQGSGYTF

v_gene: TRBV7-6
abundance: .
j_gene: TRBJ2-5
d_gene: TRBD2
CDR3nt: TGTGCCAGCAGCTTAGGACTAGCGGGAGGCCAAGAGACCCAGTACTTC
CDR3aa: CASSLGLAGGQETQYF

v_gene: TRBV11-2
abundance: .
j_gene: TRBJ1-1
d_gene: .
CDR3nt: TGTGCCAGCAGCTTGAATGTGGGGGCCTTTACTGAAGCTTTCTTT
CDR3aa: CASSLNVGAFTEAFF

v_gene: TRBV29-1
abundance: .
j_gene: TRBJ1-2
d_gene: TRBD1
CDR3nt: TGCAGCGTTGAAGATCGCTTGGACAGGGGGGGGCCCGACTATGGCTACACCTTC
CDR3aa: CSVEDRLDRGGPDYGYTF

v_gene: TRBV5-1
abundance: .
j_gene: TRBJ2-7
d_gene: TRBD1
CDR3nt: TGCGCCAGCAGCTGGGCTGACGGGACAGGGGGCGAGCAGTACTTC
CDR3aa: CASSWADGTGGEQYF

v_gene: TRBV20-1
abundance: few
j_gene: TRBJ1-5
d_gene: .
CDR3nt: TGCAGTGCTAGCACGGATAGCAATCAGCCCCAGCATTTT
CDR3aa: CSASTDSNQPQHF

v_gene: TRBV3-1
abundance: few
j_gene: TRBJ1-3
d_gene: .
CDR3nt: TGTGCCAGCAGCCCCCTTCACGGGAGCCCTGGAAACACCATATATTTT
CDR3aa: CASSPLHGSPGNTIYF

v_gene: TRBV10-3
abundance: many
j_gene: TRBJ2-2
d_gene: .
CDR3nt: TGTGCCATCACCGGAGCGACCGGGGAGCTGTTTTTT
CDR3aa: CAITGATGELFF

v_gene: TRBV19
abundance: many
j_gene: TRBJ1-5
d_gene: TRBD1
CDR3nt: TGTGCCAGTAGTTGGGGACAGCCCAATCAGCCCCAGCATTTT
CDR3aa: CASSWGQPNQPQHF

v_gene: TRBV29-1
abundance: .
j_gene: TRBJ2-5
d_gene: TRBD1
CDR3nt: TGCAGCGTAAAGACAGGGAAGGAGACCCAGTACTTC
CDR3aa: CSVKTGKETQYF

v_gene: TRBV7-8
abundance: few
j_gene: TRBJ2-1
d_gene: TRBD2
CDR3nt: TGTGCCAGCAGCCCAGGAGGCCAGCGGGACGTCTACAATGAGCAGTTCTTC
CDR3aa: CASSPGGQRDVYNEQFF

v_gene: TRBV7-2
abundance: .
j_gene: TRBJ2-7
d_gene: .
CDR3nt: TGTGCCAGCAGCTTAGTTGGGCCCACCTACGAGCAGTACTTC
CDR3aa: CASSLVGPTYEQYF

v_gene: TRBV20-1
abundance: few
j_gene: TRBJ2-1
d_gene: .
CDR3nt: TGCAGTGCTAGAGGGTGGGGAAGGGAACCCTACAATGAGCAGTTCTTC
CDR3aa: CSARGWGREPYNEQFF

v_gene: TRBV1
abundance: .
j_gene: TRBJ2-3
d_gene: .
CDR3nt: TGCACCAGCAGCCTTCGCGGGAGCGGCACAGATACGCAGTATTTT
CDR3aa: CTSSLRGSGTDTQYF

v_gene: TRBV29-1
abundance: .
j_gene: TRBJ2-1
d_gene: .
CDR3nt: TGCAGCGTTGAAGAGCCCCCGGGGAGTGAGCAGTTCTTC
CDR3aa: CSVEEPPGSEQFF

v_gene: TRBV20-1
abundance: .
j_gene: TRBJ2-1
d_gene: .
CDR3nt: TGCAGTGCTAGCCAAGGGGTGGGACTCTCCTACAATGAGCAGTTCTTC
CDR3aa: CSASQGVGLSYNEQFF

v_gene: TRBV14
abundance: .
j_gene: TRBJ2-2
d_gene: TRBD1
CDR3nt: TGTGCCAGCAGCCCCGGGACAGGGGGGTACACCGGGGAGCTGTTTTTT
CDR3aa: CASSPGTGGYTGELFF

v_gene: TRBV9
abundance: few
j_gene: TRBJ2-5
d_gene: .
CDR3nt: TGTGCCAGCAGCACCAACCAAGAGACCCAGTACTTC
CDR3aa: CASSTNQETQYF

v_gene: TRBV20-1
abundance: .
j_gene: TRBJ2-1
d_gene: .
CDR3nt: TGCAGTGCTAGCCCTAGCTTGGGGTTTTTTCCGAAGAATGAGCAGTTCTTC
CDR3aa: CSASPSLGFFPKNEQFF

v_gene: TRBV29-1
abundance: .
j_gene: TRBJ2-2
d_gene: .
CDR3nt: TGCAGCGTTCCCAAGAGAGGACAGTTGAACACCGGGGAGCTGTTTTTT
CDR3aa: CSVPKRGQLNTGELFF

v_gene: TRBV6-1
abundance: few
j_gene: TRBJ1-1
d_gene: .
CDR3nt: TGTGCCAGCAGTGCGTTCCACCCGAACACTGAAGCTTTCTTT
CDR3aa: CASSAFHPNTEAFF